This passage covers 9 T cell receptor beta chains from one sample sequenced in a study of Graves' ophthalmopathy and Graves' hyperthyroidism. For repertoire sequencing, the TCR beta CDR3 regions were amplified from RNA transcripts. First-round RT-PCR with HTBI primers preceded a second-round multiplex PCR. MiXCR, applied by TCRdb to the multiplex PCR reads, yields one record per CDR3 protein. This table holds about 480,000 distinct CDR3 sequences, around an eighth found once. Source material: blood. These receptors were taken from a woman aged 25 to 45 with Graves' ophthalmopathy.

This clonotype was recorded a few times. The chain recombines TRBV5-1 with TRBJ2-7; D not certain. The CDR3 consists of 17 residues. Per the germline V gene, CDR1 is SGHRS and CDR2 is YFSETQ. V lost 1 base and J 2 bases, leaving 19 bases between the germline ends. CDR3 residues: CASSLLGVLRGTYEQYF. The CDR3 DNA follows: TGCGCCAGCAGCTTGCTTGGAGTTTTAAGAGGCACCTACGAGCAGTACTTC.

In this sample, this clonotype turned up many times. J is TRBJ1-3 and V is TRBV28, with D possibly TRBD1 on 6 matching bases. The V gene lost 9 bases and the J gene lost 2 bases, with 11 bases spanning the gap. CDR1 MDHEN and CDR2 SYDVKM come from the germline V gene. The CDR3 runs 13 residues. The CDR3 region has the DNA TGTGCCAGTTTCGGGACACCTGGAAACACCATATATTTT. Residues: CASFGTPGNTIYF.

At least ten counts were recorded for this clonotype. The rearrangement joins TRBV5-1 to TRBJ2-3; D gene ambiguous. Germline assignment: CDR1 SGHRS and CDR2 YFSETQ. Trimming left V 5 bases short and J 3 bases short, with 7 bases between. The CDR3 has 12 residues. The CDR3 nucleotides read TGCGCCAGCAGGGCCGAGACAGATACGCAGTATTTT. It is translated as CASRAETDTQYF.

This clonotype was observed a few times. CDR3 in DNA: TGCAGTGCTAGAGGCTCACAGGGGGGCACAGATACGCAGTATTTT. Protein: CSARGSQGGTDTQYF. The chain recombines TRBV20-1 with TRBJ2-3, with TRBD1 matching over 8 bases. J gave up 1 base and V 1 base, and 4 bases lay outside the gene matches. Germline-derived CDR1 and CDR2 are DFQATT and SNEGSKA (reference sequence). The CDR3 extends over 15 amino acids.

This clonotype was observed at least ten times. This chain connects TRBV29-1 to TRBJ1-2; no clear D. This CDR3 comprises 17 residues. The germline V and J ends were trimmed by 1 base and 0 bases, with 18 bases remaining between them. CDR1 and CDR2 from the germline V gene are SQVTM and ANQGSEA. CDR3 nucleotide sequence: TGCAGCGTTGAAGCTGTTCCTCCTCAAGTGTCTAACTATGGCTACACCTTC. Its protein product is CSVEAVPPQVSNYGYTF.

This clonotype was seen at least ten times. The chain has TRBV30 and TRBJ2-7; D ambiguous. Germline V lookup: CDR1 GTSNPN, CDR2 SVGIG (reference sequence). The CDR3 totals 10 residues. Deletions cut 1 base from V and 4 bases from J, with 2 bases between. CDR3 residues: CAWSGYEQYF. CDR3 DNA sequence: TGTGCCTGGAGTGGTTACGAGCAGTACTTC.

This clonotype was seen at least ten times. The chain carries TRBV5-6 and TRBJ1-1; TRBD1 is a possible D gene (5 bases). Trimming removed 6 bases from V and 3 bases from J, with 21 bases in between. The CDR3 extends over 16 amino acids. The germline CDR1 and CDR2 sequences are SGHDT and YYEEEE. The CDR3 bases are TGTGCCAGCAAAAAGGGACGGAGGCTTAGGGACACTGAAGCTTTCTTT. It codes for CASKKGRRLRDTEAFF.

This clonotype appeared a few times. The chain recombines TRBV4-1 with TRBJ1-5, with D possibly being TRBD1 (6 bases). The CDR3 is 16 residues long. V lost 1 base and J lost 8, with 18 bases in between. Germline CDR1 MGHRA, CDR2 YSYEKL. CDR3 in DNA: TGCGCCAGCAGCCAAGTTCAGGGGCCGCCCCGGGAGCCCCAGCATTTT. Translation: CASSQVQGPPREPQHF.

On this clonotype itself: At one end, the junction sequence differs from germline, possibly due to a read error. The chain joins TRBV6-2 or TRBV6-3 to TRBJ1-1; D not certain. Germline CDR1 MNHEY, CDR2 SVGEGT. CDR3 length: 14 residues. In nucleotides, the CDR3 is TGTGCCAGCAGTTACTCGACCGGGAACTCTGAAGCTTTCTTT. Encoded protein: CASSYSTGNSEAFF.